These 23 T cell receptor beta chains share one sample of origin, sequenced in a study of control samples from healthy donors and cancer patients. TCRdb keeps only in-frame clones here, not all; method: immunoSEQ multiplex PCR. The data show some 150,000 clones, with approximately 94% seen just once and 12% to 15% held by the top ten. Sequenced material: PBMCs. These receptors came from a man in his 60s with colorectal cancer.

This chain connects TRBV19 to TRBJ2-1, with D unclear. The CDR3 spans 15 residues. V lost 5 bases to trimming and J lost 4 bases, with 15 bases between them. From germline, CDR1 is LNHDA and CDR2 SQIVND (reference sequence). In DNA form, the CDR3 reads TGTGCCAGTAGTCCCTCCGCCGGGCCGTACAATGAGCAGTTCTTC. This translates into CASSPSAGPYNEQFF.

The chain uses TRBV7-9 and TRBJ2-3; 10 bases agree with TRBD2. V lost 5 bases, J lost 5 bases, and 4 bases stayed unmatched. The CDR3 is 14 amino acids. Germline lookup yields CDR1 SEHNR and CDR2 FQNEAQ (reference sequence). The CDR3 DNA sequence: TGTGCCAGCAGCCCTAGCGGGGGCGGAGATACGCAGTATTTT. Protein product: CASSPSGGGDTQYF. Using reference TRBV7-9 and TRBJ2-3 for the parts outside the CDR3, the full variable domain is DTGVSQNPRHKITKRGQNVTFRCDPISEHNRLYWYRQTLGQGPEFLTYFQNEAQLEKSRLLSDRFSAERPKGSFSTLEIQRTEQGDSAMYLCASSPSGGGDTQYFGPGTRLTVL.

The genes are TRBV6-5 and TRBJ1-3; no definite D call. Germline V CDR1 and CDR2: MNHEY, SVGAGI. This CDR3 is 12 amino acids long. Trimming cost V 6 bases and J 1 base, with 4 bases left between them. The CDR3 DNA reads as TGTGCCAGCAGGGGATCTGGAAACACCATATATTTT. It specifies CASRGSGNTIYF.

This chain joins TRBV7-2 and TRBJ2-3; a weak D match, TRBD2 (6 bases). CDR3 length: 13 residues. Per the germline V gene, CDR1 is SGHTA and CDR2 is FQGNSA. V lost 1 base to trimming and J lost 6 bases, with 8 bases between them. CDR3 residues: CASSLGGEDTQYF. The CDR3 bases are TGTGCCAGCAGCTTAGGCGGGGAGGATACGCAGTATTTT. Combining the CDR3 with reference TRBV7-2 and TRBJ2-3 gives the whole variable domain GAGVSQSPSNKVTEKGKDVELRCDPISGHTALYWYRQSLGQGLEFLIYFQGNSAPDKSGLPSDRFSAERTGGSVSTLTIQRTQQEDSAVYLCASSLGGEDTQYFGPGTRLTVL.

This chain joins TRBV5-8 and TRBJ2-3; 7 positions agree with TRBD2. After removal of 5 bases from V and 5 bases from J, the junction contained 8 bases not matched to a gene. Per germline, CDR1 SGHTS and CDR2 YDEGEE. This CDR3 comprises 14 residues. The CDR3: CASRIGSGGDTQYF. CDR3 DNA sequence: TGTGCCAGCAGGATTGGATCGGGGGGAGATACGCAGTATTTT.

This rearrangement joins TRBV4-3 to TRBJ2-3, with D unresolved. The CDR3 is 16 residues long. Trimming removed 0 bases at V and 2 bases at J, with 12 bases between. Germline V gene data show CDR1 as LGHNA and CDR2 as YSLEER. CDR3 in amino acids: CASSQESQQSTDTQYF. CDR3 nucleotides: TGCGCCAGCAGCCAAGAGTCTCAGCAGTCCACAGATACGCAGTATTTT.

About this clone: The junction differs from germline at one of its ends, possibly a read error. The rearrangement uses TRBV27 and TRBJ1-4; D is perhaps TRBD1 (5 bases). Germline-derived CDR1 and CDR2 are MNHEY and SMNVEV (reference sequence). The CDR3 consists of 14 residues. The CDR3 nucleotides are TGTGCCAGCAGTTTGGGGGGAACTTATGAAAAACTGTTTTTT. Translated, it gives CASSLGGTYEKLFF.

The rearrangement uses TRBV7-2 and TRBJ2-5; 9 bases match TRBD1. Losses at the gene ends were 2 bases for V and 4 bases for J; bases not matched to a gene: 5. CDR1 and CDR2 from the germline V gene are SGHTA and FQGNSA. This CDR3 is built from 15 residues. The CDR3 nucleotides read TGTGCCAGCAGCTTAACGGGACAGGGAGGAGAGACCCAGTACTTC. Residues: CASSLTGQGGETQYF.

V is TRBV16 and J is TRBJ1-4, with 9 bases aligning to TRBD1. Looked up from germline, CDR1 is KGHSY and CDR2 is FQNENV. The CDR3 has 18 residues. Trimming at V came to 0 bases and at J to 3 bases, leaving 8 bases not matched to a gene. The CDR3 protein is CASSQSAGQGTANEKLFF. CDR3 nucleotides: TGTGCCAGCAGCCAATCAGCGGGACAGGGAACAGCTAATGAAAAACTGTTTTTT.

This chain uses TRBV27 with TRBJ1-4; TRBD1 matches at 7 bases. V shed 0 bases, J shed 0 bases, and the junction held 13 bases outside the gene matches. CDR1 is MNHEY, CDR2 SMNVEV, per germline (reference sequence). This CDR3 contains 20 residues. The CDR3 loop reads CASSLSRSPLTGTTNEKLFF. The CDR3 nucleotides read TGTGCCAGCAGTTTATCCCGCAGCCCCCTGACAGGGACAACTAATGAAAAACTGTTTTTT.

This clone showed up just once. This rearrangement joins TRBV28 to TRBJ1-6; D is unclear. Germline loops: CDR1 MDHEN, CDR2 SYDVKM. V was cut by 5 bases and J by 3 bases, with 14 bases left in between. There are 16 residues in the CDR3. Here the CDR3 reads CASSPRGRSYNSPLHF. CDR3 DNA sequence: TGTGCCAGCAGTCCGAGAGGCAGGAGCTATAATTCACCCCTCCACTTT.

This chain joins TRBV6-5 and TRBJ1-5; no clear D. The germline V and J ends were trimmed by 7 bases and 0 bases, with 4 bases remaining between them. CDR3 length: 12 residues. Per the germline V gene, CDR1 is MNHEY and CDR2 is SVGAGI. The CDR3 region is CASNGSNQPQHF. CDR3 in DNA: TGTGCCAGCAACGGTAGCAATCAGCCCCAGCATTTT.

J is TRBJ1-2 and V is TRBV6-6, with D possibly matching TRBD1 (6 bases). The CDR3 is 16 residues long. Trimming took off 0 bases at V and 4 bases at J, with 15 bases between the two ends. The V gene's germline CDR1 is MNHNY and CDR2 SVGAGI (reference sequence). The CDR3 nucleotides are TGTGCCAGCAGTTACTCGTTCGGGGGCGGTAGCTATGGCTACACCTTC. It is translated as CASSYSFGGGSYGYTF.

The chain is built from TRBV30 and TRBJ1-2; D is perhaps TRBD1 (6 bases). In germline, CDR1 is GTSNPN, CDR2 SVGIG (reference sequence). The CDR3 spans 11 residues. Deletions cut 5 bases from V and 4 bases from J, with 8 bases between. The CDR3 bases are TGTGCCTGGGGACAGCCCTATGGCTACACCTTC. Protein product: CAWGQPYGYTF. The complete variable domain, with remaining parts taken from reference TRBV30 and TRBJ1-2, reads SQTIHQWPATLVQPVGSPLSLECTVEGTSNPNLYWYRQAAGRGLQLLFYSVGIGQISSEVPQNLSASRPQDRQFILSSKKLLLSDSGFYLCAWGQPYGYTFGSGTRLTVV.

The chain recombines TRBV9 with TRBJ2-2; 8 nucleotides agree with TRBD2. J gave up 3 bases and V 4 bases, and 8 bases lay outside the gene matches. Germline values: CDR1 SGDLS, CDR2 YYNGEE. This CDR3 is 16 amino acids long. In DNA form, the CDR3 reads TGTGCCAGCAGCCCTCGGGAGGGTAGGGACACCGGGGAGCTGTTTTTT. Translation: CASSPREGRDTGELFF.

This sequence joins TRBV6-6 and TRBJ1-4, with 8 positions matching TRBD1. The CDR3 extends over 14 amino acids. The germline CDR1 and CDR2 sequences are MNHNY and SVGAGI (reference sequence). Trimming took 7 bases from V and 8 from J; bases not matched to a gene: 9. CDR3 amino acids: CASNDRGFMEKLFF. The DNA of the CDR3 is TGTGCCAGCAACGACAGGGGCTTTATGGAAAAACTGTTTTTT.

The chain combines TRBV7-2 with TRBJ1-5, with 10 bases fitting TRBD1. The CDR3 contains 16 residues. Germline CDR1 is SGHTA and CDR2 is FQGNSA. The V gene end was trimmed by 5 bases and the J gene end by 4 bases; junction bases not matched to a gene: 8. The CDR3 here is CASSPGTGVGNQPQHF. The CDR3 DNA sequence: TGTGCCAGCAGCCCTGGGACAGGGGTAGGAAATCAGCCCCAGCATTTT.

This chain links TRBV4-1 with TRBJ2-7, with unresolved D. Germline CDR1 MGHRA, CDR2 YSYEKL. The CDR3 runs 14 residues. V was cut by 4 bases and J by 2 bases, with 12 bases left in between. The CDR3 loop is CASSPEWWAYEQYF. As DNA, the CDR3 is TGCGCCAGCAGCCCAGAGTGGTGGGCCTACGAGCAGTACTTC.

This clone came up once. The chain is built from TRBV7-6 and TRBJ2-5; 9 bases line up with TRBD2. This CDR3 spans 16 amino acids. V shed 2 bases, J shed 5 bases, and the junction held 9 bases outside the gene matches. Per the germline V gene, CDR1 is SGHVS and CDR2 is FNYEAQ. The CDR3 region is CASSLRTRGGLETQYF. Here the CDR3 DNA reads TGTGCCAGCAGCTTACGAACGCGGGGGGGCCTCGAGACCCAGTACTTC. Full variable domain (missing parts from reference TRBV7-6 and TRBJ2-5): GAGVSQSPRYKVTKRGQDVALRCDPISGHVSLYWYRQALGQGPEFLTYFNYEAQQDKSGLPNDRFSAERPEGSISTLTIQRTEQRDSAMYRCASSLRTRGGLETQYFGPGTRLLVL.

V usage is TRBV11-2 and J usage is TRBJ2-1; 10 bases map to TRBD2. With 5 bases clipped from V and 9 bases from J, the junction kept 13 bases outside the gene matches. The germline V gene has CDR1 SGHAT and CDR2 FQNNGV. The CDR3 covers 16 residues. The CDR3 loop is CASSPAGSGGASEQFF. CDR3 nucleotides: TGTGCCAGCAGCCCCGCGGGAAGCGGGGGGGCATCTGAGCAGTTCTTC.

This sequence joins TRBV29-1 and TRBJ1-4; tentative D call: TRBD1 (6 bases). V dropped 6 bases and J dropped 7 bases, with 15 bases sitting between them. Germline values: CDR1 SQVTM, CDR2 ANQGSEA. The CDR3 length is 13 residues. This CDR3 reads CSVSGTLGEKLFF. The DNA for the CDR3 is TGCAGCGTCTCCGGGACACTCGGTGAAAAACTGTTTTTT. The full variable domain, with the rest looked up from reference TRBV29-1 and TRBJ1-4, is SAVISQKPSRDICQRGTSLTIQCQVDSQVTMMFWYRQQPGQSLTLIATANQGSEATYESGFVIDKFPISRPNLTFSTLTVSNMSPEDSSIYLCSVSGTLGEKLFFGSGTQLSVL.

V usage is TRBV29-1 and J usage is TRBJ2-3; D possibly corresponds to TRBD1 (5 bases). V was pared by 4 bases and J by 5 bases, with 10 bases between. CDR1 SQVTM and CDR2 ANQGSEA come from the germline V gene. The CDR3 is made up of 12 amino acids. CDR3 bases: TGCAGCGTTGTACCCCAGGGAGATACGCAGTATTTT. It is translated as CSVVPQGDTQYF.

V gene TRBV2 combines with J gene TRBJ2-5; 8 bases fit TRBD1. CDR3 length: 14 residues. From germline, CDR1 is SNHLY and CDR2 FYNNEI. V shed 7 bases and J 5 bases; nucleotides not matched to a gene: 9. CDR3 nucleotides: TGTGCCAGCAAGCCCGGGACAGGCCGGGAGACCCAGTACTTC. Translation gives CASKPGTGRETQYF.